A single sample gave rise to the 12 T cell receptor beta chains below, sequenced in a study of OX40 agonist ivuxolimab in advanced cancers. The library was made by the immunoSEQ multiplex PCR assay. As stored in TCRdb, this immuneACCESS dataset retains in-frame rearrangements with V and J assigned. A fraction of the clones does not appear; measured against another copy, unresolved V genes explain less than half of the discrepancy, and the remainder lacks a known reason. The sample table shows roughly 89,000 clones, and just over 85% are seen once. 5.5% to 7% of the sample rests with the top ten. Material: CD4+ or CD8+ T cells sorted from blood, obtained in a trial of the OX40 agonist ivuxolimab. Receptors originate from an adult with an advanced solid tumor such as melanoma, head and neck, liver or kidney cancer.

As regards this clone: This same CDR3 is encoded by further DNA sequences in the sample. The genes are TRBV5-1 and TRBJ1-3; D gene unclear. CDR1 is SGHRS and CDR2 is YFSETQ in the germline V gene. V shed 0 bases and J shed 4 bases, with 5 bases lying between them. This CDR3 is built from 13 residues. The CDR3 DNA reads as TGCGCCAGCAGCTTGGTCGGGGGAAACACCATATATTTT. It is translated as CASSLVGGNTIYF.

V usage is TRBV6-6 and J usage is TRBJ1-1; D may be TRBD1 (5 bases). This CDR3 is built from 15 residues. The V end was cut by 8 bases, the J end by 1 base, with 17 bases between. Germline V gives CDR1 MNHNY, CDR2 SVGAGI (reference sequence). The CDR3 DNA is TGTGCCAGCCTCCCTCCCGGGACGCGGAACACTGAAGCTTTCTTT. Its translation: CASLPPGTRNTEAFF.

The chain combines TRBV7-9 with TRBJ2-1, with 7 bases fitting TRBD2. The CDR3 has 17 residues. The V gene end was trimmed by 7 bases and the J gene end by 6 bases; junction bases not matched to a gene: 18. Germline CDR1 is SEHNR and CDR2 is FQNEAQ (reference sequence). The CDR3 bases are TGTGCCAGCATCCTCCCTCTCTCTAGCGGAGGGGCCAATGAGCAGTTCTTC. This translates into CASILPLSSGGANEQFF.

A single count supports this clone. V gene TRBV5-4 combines with J gene TRBJ2-5; the D is unclear. This CDR3 comprises 14 residues. The ends were cut back, 0 bases at V and 1 base at J, with 7 bases in the middle. Germline loops: CDR1 SGHNT, CDR2 YYREEE (reference sequence). The CDR3 spells CASSLAGIQETQYF. For the CDR3, the DNA is TGTGCCAGCAGCTTGGCCGGTATCCAAGAGACCCAGTACTTC. Full variable domain (rest looked up from reference TRBV5-4 and TRBJ2-5): ETGVTQSPTHLIKTRGQQVTLRCSSQSGHNTVSWYQQALGQGPQFIFQYYREEENGRGNFPPRFSGLQFPNYSSELNVNALELDDSALYLCASSLAGIQETQYFGPGTRLLVL.

This clone was counted a few times. The chain is built from TRBV5-1 and TRBJ2-2; D assignment may be TRBD1 or TRBD2 (6 bases each). V gave up 0 bases and J gave up 7 bases, with 10 bases separating them. There are 14 residues in the CDR3. Germline CDR1 SGHRS, CDR2 YFSETQ. CDR3 sequence reads: CASSLDGGLGELFF. The CDR3 nucleotides are TGCGCCAGCAGCTTGGACGGGGGCCTCGGGGAGCTGTTTTTT. Full variable domain (outside the CDR3, taken from reference TRBV5-1 and TRBJ2-2): KAGVTQTPRYLIKTRGQQVTLSCSPISGHRSVSWYQQTPGQGLQFLFEYFSETQRNKGNFPGRFSGRQFSNSRSEMNVSTLELGDSALYLCASSLDGGLGELFFGEGSRLTVL.

The rearrangement links TRBV7-9 to TRBJ2-5; D is unclear. The DNA end is a closer match to TRBJ2-7, so the J assignment may be wrong. This CDR3 has 13 residues. Germline V gene sequence: CDR1 SEHNR, CDR2 FQNEAQ (reference sequence). CDR3: CASSRPASYEQYF. The CDR3 nucleotides are TGTGCCAGCAGCCGCCCTGCCTCCTACGAGCAGTACTTC.

The chain uses TRBV7-3 and TRBJ2-1, with D perhaps being TRBD1 or TRBD2 (5 bases each). Germline-derived CDR1 and CDR2 are SGHTA and FQGTGA. Trimming shortened V by 5 bases and J by 6 bases, and 11 bases separated the two germline ends. CDR3 length: 13 residues. The CDR3 DNA sequence: TGTGCCAGCAGCCGGGGACCAATCAATGAGCAGTTCTTC. This sequence encodes CASSRGPINEQFF. Drawing the rest from reference TRBV7-3 and TRBJ2-1, the complete variable domain is GAGVSQTPSNKVTEKGKYVELRCDPISGHTALYWYRQSLGQGPEFLIYFQGTGAADDSGLPNDRFFAVRPEGSVSTLKIQRTERGDSAVYLCASSRGPINEQFFGPGTRLTVL.

The rearrangement uses TRBV5-8 and TRBJ1-2, with TRBD1 as a possible D gene (6 bases). The CDR3 sequence is 15 residues long. CDR1 and CDR2 from the germline V gene are SGHTS and YDEGEE. Trimming removed 7 bases from V and 0 bases from J, with 16 bases in between. CDR3 sequence (DNA): TGTGCCAGCCCCGACTGGACAGACGCTAACTATGGCTACACCTTC. It encodes CASPDWTDANYGYTF.

The chain joins TRBV9 to TRBJ1-1; D not resolved. V was pared by 0 bases and J by 5 bases, with 8 bases between. The V gene's germline CDR1 is SGDLS and CDR2 YYNGEE. This CDR3 contains 13 residues. This CDR3 is CASSVDWETEAFF. The CDR3 nucleotides read TGTGCCAGCAGCGTAGACTGGGAAACTGAAGCTTTCTTT.

The chain combines TRBV6-1 with TRBJ1-1; D gene uncertain. The CDR3 runs 13 residues. Per the germline V gene, CDR1 is MNHNS and CDR2 is SASEGT. The germline V and J ends were trimmed by 5 bases and 4 bases, with 11 bases remaining between them. The CDR3 sequence: CASSYRSSTEAFF. CDR3 DNA: TGTGCCAGCAGTTATAGATCAAGCACTGAAGCTTTCTTT.

This chain connects TRBV30 to TRBJ1-2; the D gene is possibly TRBD1 (5 bases). V was clipped by 0 bases and J by 6 bases, with 11 bases between them. This CDR3 region has 13 residues. Looked up from germline, CDR1 is GTSNPN and CDR2 is SVGIG (reference sequence). CDR3 DNA sequence: TGTGCCTGGAGTGTACCCGACAGTAATGGCTACACCTTC. Its protein is CAWSVPDSNGYTF.

This chain links TRBV13 with TRBJ2-7, with unresolved D. The CDR3 loop spans 14 amino acids. Trimming cost V 0 bases and J 6 bases, with 12 bases left between them. Germline V lookup: CDR1 PRHDT, CDR2 FYEKMQ (reference sequence). CDR3 DNA sequence: TGTGCCAGCAGCTTAGGAACAGAGGCGATCGAGCAGTACTTC. Translation gives CASSLGTEAIEQYF. Filled out from reference TRBV13 and TRBJ2-7, the complete variable domain reads AAGVIQSPRHLIKEKRETATLKCYPIPRHDTVYWYQQGPGQDPQFLISFYEKMQSDKGSIPDRFSAQQFSDYHSELNMSSLELGDSALYFCASSLGTEAIEQYFGPGTRLTVT.